This T cell receptor (beta chain) was recovered during a study of T cell repertoires in cytomegalovirus infection. About the research overall: Both a matching HLA type and CMV infection were indicated by public TCR beta signatures.

Study-wide results and caveats: Using cumulative public TCR beta family frequency, the authors identified those who carried CMV together with the relevant HLA. HLA-C-restricted CMV clonotypes gave the most frequent clonotype in two of eight donors.

V was pared by 3 bases and J by 2 bases, with 5 bases of the junction left unmatched. Germline CDR1 and CDR2: SGHTA and FQGNSA. CDR3 size: 15 residues. One entry per CDR3 protein, called by TCRdb with MiXCR from the reads. Of 250,000 to 300,000 distinct CDR3 sequences in the sample, roughly 10% were seen once. The table lists this clonotype with many counts. Antigen unknown. The TCR comes from a human donor in good health (CMV status not recorded). Some clones in this sample may be carry-over from other donors' samples. The sequencing sample was made of PBMCs. This sequence joins TRBV7-2 and TRBJ2-3, with 7 bases matching TRBD2. The CDR3 DNA sequence: TGTGCCAGCAGCTTGGGGGGGGAGCACACAGATACGCAGTATTTT. It codes for CASSLGGEHTDTQYF.